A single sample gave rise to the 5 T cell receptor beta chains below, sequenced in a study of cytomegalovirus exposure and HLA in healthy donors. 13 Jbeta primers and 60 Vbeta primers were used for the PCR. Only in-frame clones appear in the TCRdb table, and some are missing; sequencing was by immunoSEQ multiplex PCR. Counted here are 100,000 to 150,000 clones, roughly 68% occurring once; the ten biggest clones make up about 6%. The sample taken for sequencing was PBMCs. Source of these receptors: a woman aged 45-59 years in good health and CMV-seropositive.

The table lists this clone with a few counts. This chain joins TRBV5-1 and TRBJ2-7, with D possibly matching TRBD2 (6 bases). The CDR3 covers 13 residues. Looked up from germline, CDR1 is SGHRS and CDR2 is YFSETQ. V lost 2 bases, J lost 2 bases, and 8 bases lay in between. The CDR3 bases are TGCGCCAGCAGCTTCGGGGGTACCTACGAGCAGTACTTC. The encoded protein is CASSFGGTYEQYF.

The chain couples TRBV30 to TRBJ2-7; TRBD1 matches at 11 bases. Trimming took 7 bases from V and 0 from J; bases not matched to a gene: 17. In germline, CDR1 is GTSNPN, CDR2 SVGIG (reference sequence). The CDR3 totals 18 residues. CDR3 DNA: TGTGCCTTTCAATCTCCGGGACAGGGGGAAACCTTCTCCTACGAGCAGTACTTC. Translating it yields CAFQSPGQGETFSYEQYF.

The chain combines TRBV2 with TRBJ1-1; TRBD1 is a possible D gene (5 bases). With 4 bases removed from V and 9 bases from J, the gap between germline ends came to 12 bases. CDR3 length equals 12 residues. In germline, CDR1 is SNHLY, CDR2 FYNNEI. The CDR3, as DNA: TGTGCCAGCAGTGGGGGCAGGTCCAAAGCTTTCTTT. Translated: CASSGGRSKAFF.

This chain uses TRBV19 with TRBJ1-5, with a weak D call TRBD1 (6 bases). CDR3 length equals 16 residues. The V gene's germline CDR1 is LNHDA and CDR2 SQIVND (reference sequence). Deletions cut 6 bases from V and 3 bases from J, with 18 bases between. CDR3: CASRSSQGSPNQPQHF. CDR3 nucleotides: TGTGCCAGTAGATCCTCACAGGGCAGCCCCAATCAGCCCCAGCATTTT.

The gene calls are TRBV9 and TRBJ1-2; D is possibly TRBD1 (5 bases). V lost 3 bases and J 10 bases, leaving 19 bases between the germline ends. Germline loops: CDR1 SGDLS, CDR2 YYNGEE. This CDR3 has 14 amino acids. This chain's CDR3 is CASSAYTGLPLYTF. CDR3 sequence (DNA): TGTGCCAGCAGCGCTTACACAGGCCTACCTCTCTACACCTTC.